Described below is a single TCR beta chain sequence and its context. The CDR3 does not close with the conserved phenylalanine or tryptophan, likely indicating a read error. This entry is derived from a study of regulatory T cells in long-lasting Graves disease. Time point in this sample: persistent/refractory GD, antithyroid drugs over 5 years with positive TRAb. Construction of the TCR library relied on RNA isolated from PBMCs. This CDR3 is 12 amino acids long. Trimming took 5 bases from V and 4 from J, leaving 9 bases between them. CDR1 and CDR2 (germline): KGHSH, LQKENI. Arm-PCR with iRepertoire HTBI primers amplified the CDR3 regions for these TCR beta libraries. TCRdb independently ran MiXCR on the multiplex PCR reads; one entry per CDR3 protein. The table records roughly 500,000 distinct CDR3 sequences, approximately 23% of them present only once.

The starting material was peripheral blood mononuclear cells (PBMCs), obtained when the disease was refractory, from a patient treated with antithyroid drugs. The rearrangement uses TRBV18 and TRBJ2-7; maybe TRBD1 (5 bases). This sequence originates from a female donor with Graves disease. The CDR3: CASSYDRYEQYL. CDR3 DNA sequence: TGTGCCAGCTCATATGACAGATACGAGCAGTACCTC.